One and the same sample provided the 30 T cell receptor beta chains below, sequenced in a study of control samples from healthy donors and cancer patients. Clones were read by immunoSEQ multiplex PCR, and TCRdb kept only the in-frame ones, dropping some. This sample has 70,000 to 100,000 clones; around 90% occur once, and the top ten carry approximately 7.6%. Specimen: blood. All receptors come from a woman aged 60-70 years in good health.

This clone was counted between two and nine times. The chain uses TRBV9 and TRBJ2-3; TRBD2 matches at 14 bases. CDR1 and CDR2 (germline): SGDLS, YYNGEE. Germline trimming cut 0 bases from V and 4 bases from J; bases unmatched to any gene: 10. CDR3 length: 19 residues. DNA of the CDR3: TGTGCCAGCAGCGTAGATTGGGAGACTAGCGGGGGGGCTGCAGATACGCAGTATTTT. This translates into CASSVDWETSGGAADTQYF.

The gene calls are TRBV6-2 or TRBV6-3 and TRBJ2-7, with TRBD2 as a possible D gene (6 bases). Germline CDR1 is MNHEY and CDR2 is SVGEGT. V shed 7 bases and J shed 1 base, with 14 bases lying between them. This CDR3 spans 14 amino acids. CDR3 DNA sequence: TGTGCCAGCACCCCCTCCGGGACTTCCTACGAGCAGTACTTC. This encodes CASTPSGTSYEQYF.

The V and J genes are TRBV2 and TRBJ1-2; TRBD1 aligns across 7 bases. Germline V gene data show CDR1 as SNHLY and CDR2 as FYNNEI. The CDR3 has 15 amino acids. V dropped 6 bases and J dropped 3; count of bases not matched to a gene: 10. CDR3 sequence: CASSPHGTEDYGYTF. The CDR3 DNA is TGTGCCAGCAGCCCTCACGGGACAGAAGACTATGGCTACACCTTC.

This clone was counted between two and nine times. This chain uses TRBV11-3 with TRBJ1-2; D is unclear. V dropped 4 bases and J dropped 4 bases, with 13 bases sitting between them. This CDR3 contains 14 residues. CDR1 and CDR2 (germline): SGHNT, YENEEA. CDR3 protein: CASSSLTDSYGYTF. DNA for the CDR3: TGTGCCAGCAGCTCTCTCACGGATTCCTATGGCTACACCTTC.

The V and J genes are TRBV2 and TRBJ2-2; D uncertain. V was pared by 0 bases and J by 7 bases, with 9 bases between. This CDR3 has 14 amino acids. Per germline, CDR1 SNHLY and CDR2 FYNNEI. Written as DNA, the CDR3 is TGTGCCAGCAGTGAAGCGCTTCGCGGCGGGGAGCTGTTTTTT. Residues: CASSEALRGGELFF.

This chain joins TRBV28 and TRBJ1-1; no clear D gene. The CDR3 runs 13 residues. The germline V and J ends were trimmed by 6 bases and 3 bases, with 11 bases remaining between them. Germline V lookup: CDR1 MDHEN, CDR2 SYDVKM. The CDR3 spells CASSRRTHTEAFF. The CDR3 DNA follows: TGTGCCAGCAGCCGGCGGACGCACACTGAAGCTTTCTTT.

CDR3 region: CASSVGLTDMNTEAFF. CDR3 DNA sequence: TGTGCCAGCAGCGTCGGTCTGACAGACATGAACACTGAAGCTTTCTTT. The chain carries TRBV28 and TRBJ1-1; D perhaps matches TRBD1 (5 bases). This CDR3 is built from 16 residues. Trimming left V 6 bases short and J 0 bases short, with 17 bases between. CDR1 and CDR2 from the germline V gene are MDHEN and SYDVKM.

The sample holds one count of this clone. The chain combines TRBV5-1 with TRBJ2-3, with 8 bases identical to TRBD2. Germline trimming cut 1 base from V and 5 bases from J; bases unmatched to any gene: 0. Germline V gene data show CDR1 as SGHRS and CDR2 as YFSETQ. The CDR3 contains 13 residues. This CDR3 is CASSLSGGDTQYF. The CDR3 coding sequence is TGCGCCAGCAGCTTGAGCGGGGGAGATACGCAGTATTTT.

The chain has TRBV15 and TRBJ2-4; D is possibly TRBD1 or TRBD2 (5 bases each). The CDR3 is 12 residues long. The V end was cut by 0 bases, the J end by 10 bases, with 7 bases between. Looked up from germline, CDR1 is LNHNV and CDR2 is YYDKDF (reference sequence). The CDR3 spells CATSRDWGIQYF. The CDR3 DNA reads TGTGCCACCAGCAGAGATTGGGGGATTCAGTACTTC.

This chain links TRBV28 with TRBJ1-4; 9 bases match TRBD1. This CDR3 spans 18 amino acids. Germline CDR1 reads MDHEN; CDR2 reads SYDVKM. V gave up 0 bases and J gave up 7 bases; unmatched junction bases: 12. The CDR3 is CASSLWVFGTGGSEKLFF. For the CDR3, the DNA is TGTGCCAGCAGTTTATGGGTTTTTGGTACAGGGGGCTCTGAAAAACTGTTTTTT.

The rearrangement links TRBV15 to TRBJ2-1; D uncertain. The germline CDR1 and CDR2 sequences are LNHNV and YYDKDF (reference sequence). The CDR3 spans 12 residues. Trimming cost V 1 base and J 7 bases, with 5 bases left between them. This CDR3 is CATSRGVNEQFF. The CDR3 DNA follows: TGTGCCACCAGCAGAGGCGTAAATGAGCAGTTCTTC.

This chain links TRBV7-2 with TRBJ2-7, with D unclear. In germline, CDR1 is SGHTA, CDR2 FQGNSA. V was pared by 0 bases and J by 4 bases, with 7 bases between. This CDR3 is built from 13 residues. The CDR3 is CASSLARGYEQYF. The CDR3 coding sequence is TGTGCCAGCAGCTTAGCGCGCGGTTACGAGCAGTACTTC. The full variable domain, completed using reference TRBV7-2 and TRBJ2-7, is GAGVSQSPSNKVTEKGKDVELRCDPISGHTALYWYRQSLGQGLEFLIYFQGNSAPDKSGLPSDRFSAERTGGSVSTLTIQRTQQEDSAVYLCASSLARGYEQYFGPGTRLTVT.

J is TRBJ1-2 and V is TRBV5-4; D call uncertain. The CDR3 contains 13 residues. Between the trimmed V and J ends, which lost 0 bases and 4 bases, there was a span of 7 bases. Germline V gene lookup returns CDR1 SGHNT and CDR2 YYREEE (reference sequence). The CDR3 loop is CASSLGGGYGYTF. As DNA, the CDR3 is TGTGCCAGCAGCTTGGGGGGAGGCTATGGCTACACCTTC.

In this sample, this clone turned up a few times. The chain has TRBV19 and TRBJ1-5; D gene unclear. The CDR3 is 13 residues long. From germline, CDR1 is LNHDA and CDR2 SQIVND (reference sequence). V lost 4 bases and J 6 bases, leaving 10 bases between the germline ends. The CDR3 sequence is CASSTGFLQPQHF. CDR3 coding DNA: TGTGCCAGTAGTACAGGCTTTCTTCAGCCCCAGCATTTT.

This clone was detected only once. This sequence joins TRBV12-5 and TRBJ1-5; D not certain. The CDR3 covers 13 residues. V gave up 5 bases and J gave up 6 bases, with 11 bases separating them. CDR1 LGHNT and CDR2 FRNRAP come from the germline V gene. Here the CDR3 reads CASGPEDGQPQHF. The DNA for the CDR3 is TGTGCTAGTGGTCCCGAGGACGGTCAGCCCCAGCATTTT.

The J gene is TRBJ1-4, the V gene TRBV3-1 (or the pseudogene TRBV3-2); TRBD1 matches 9 bases. Trimming cost V 1 base and J 10 bases; bases outside gene matches: 4. The germline CDR1 and CDR2 sequences are LGHDT and YNNKEL (reference sequence). This CDR3 comprises 14 residues. CDR3 region: CASSQGTGEGKLFF. The CDR3 DNA reads TGTGCCAGCAGCCAAGGGACAGGGGAAGGAAAACTGTTTTTT.

This chain connects TRBV27 to TRBJ1-1; 11 bases match TRBD1. Trimming took 8 bases from V and 11 from J; bases not matched to a gene: 10. Per the germline V gene, CDR1 is MNHEY and CDR2 is SMNVEV (reference sequence). This CDR3 region has 13 residues. This chain's CDR3 is CASAFRDRGSAFF. The DNA of the CDR3 is TGTGCCAGCGCGTTCCGGGACAGGGGGTCGGCTTTCTTT.

The rearrangement links TRBV28 to TRBJ2-2, with D perhaps TRBD2 (6 bases). Trimming pared 8 bases from V and 5 bases from J, leaving 12 bases between. The CDR3 extends over 13 amino acids. CDR1 is MDHEN, CDR2 SYDVKM, per germline. The CDR3 DNA is TGTGCCAGCTATGAGCGGGCGACCGGGGAGCTGTTTTTT. Its translation is CASYERATGELFF.

The rearrangement uses TRBV28 and TRBJ1-3; the D is unclear. The CDR3 has 16 amino acids. Germline loops: CDR1 MDHEN, CDR2 SYDVKM. Between the trimmed V and J ends, which lost 1 base and 0 bases, there was a span of 10 bases. CDR3 bases: TGTGCCAGCAGTTTATACGGCAGCTACTCTGGAAACACCATATATTTT. Its protein is CASSLYGSYSGNTIYF.

This chain joins TRBV7-2 and TRBJ2-3; D possibly uses TRBD1 or TRBD2 (5 bases each). V lost 0 bases, J lost 2 bases, and 21 bases lay in between. This CDR3 contains 19 residues. The germline gives CDR1 SGHTA, CDR2 FQGNSA. CDR3 in DNA: TGTGCCAGCAGCTTAGCCCGGGGTGGTAGTGTGGGGCCCACAGATACGCAGTATTTT. Its translation is CASSLARGGSVGPTDTQYF.

The chain recombines TRBV5-1 with TRBJ2-6; D is uncertain. Germline values: CDR1 SGHRS, CDR2 YFSETQ. This CDR3 spans 13 amino acids. V shed 4 bases and J shed 5 bases, with 7 bases lying between them. CDR3 residues: CASSAERANVLTF. DNA for the CDR3: TGCGCCAGCAGCGCCGAACGGGCCAACGTCCTGACTTTC.

The rearrangement uses TRBV11-3 and TRBJ2-1; the D is unclear. CDR3 length: 13 residues. Trimming removed 1 base from V and 5 bases from J, with 6 bases in between. Per germline, CDR1 SGHNT and CDR2 YENEEA. The CDR3 reads CASSLGANNEQFF. The CDR3 DNA sequence: TGTGCCAGCAGCTTAGGGGCGAACAATGAGCAGTTCTTC. Using reference TRBV11-3 and TRBJ2-1 for the parts outside the CDR3, the full variable domain is EAGVVQSPRYKIIEKKQPVAFWCNPISGHNTLYWYLQNLGQGPELLIRYENEEAVDDSQLPKDRFSAERLKGVDSTLKIQPAELGDSAVYLCASSLGANNEQFFGPGTRLTVL.

Ten or more counts support this clone. V gene TRBV23-1 combines with J gene TRBJ2-1; 7 bases fit TRBD2. TRBV23-1 qualifies as an ORF whose function is uncertain. CDR3 length equals 17 residues. The V and J ends lost 0 bases and 4 bases, in that order; junction bases with no gene match: 9. DNA of the CDR3: TGCGCCAGCAGTCAATCGGGAGGGAGGACCAGATACAATGAGCAGTTCTTC. Its translation is CASSQSGGRTRYNEQFF.

A single count supports this clone. The chain joins TRBV6-5 to TRBJ1-2; D is perhaps TRBD1 (5 bases). The length of the CDR3 is 15 residues. V lost 5 bases and J 2 bases, leaving 15 bases between the germline ends. Germline assignment: CDR1 MNHEY and CDR2 SVGAGI. The CDR3 spells CASSTSRDWNYGYTF. The CDR3 nucleotides are TGTGCCAGCAGTACGTCCCGGGACTGGAACTATGGCTACACCTTC.

This clone has only a few counts. The chain uses TRBV7-9 and TRBJ1-6; possibly TRBD1 for D (5 bases). Trimming pared 7 bases from V and 7 bases from J, leaving 11 bases between. This CDR3 region has 13 residues. The germline gives CDR1 SEHNR, CDR2 FQNEAQ (reference sequence). In DNA form, the CDR3 reads TGTGCCAGCAACCAGGGTTTCAATTCACCCCTCCACTTT. As protein: CASNQGFNSPLHF.

The J gene is TRBJ1-1, the V gene TRBV10-1, with TRBD1 as a possible D gene (5 bases). The CDR3 runs 13 residues. V was trimmed by 6 bases and J by 3 bases, leaving 11 bases between them. CDR1 is WNHNN, CDR2 SYGVQD, per germline (reference sequence). In DNA form, the CDR3 reads TGCGCCAGCAGCGGGGACTCTCACACTGAAGCTTTCTTT. It yields the protein CASSGDSHTEAFF.

The V call is TRBV24-1, the J call TRBJ2-5, with 9 nucleotides matching TRBD1. The germline CDR1 and CDR2 sequences are KGHDR and SFDVKD. The CDR3 consists of 14 residues. The V and J ends lost 4 bases and 6 bases, in that order; junction bases with no gene match: 5. CDR3 protein: CATSDGGTGKTQYF. In DNA form, the CDR3 reads TGTGCCACCAGTGACGGGGGGACAGGGAAGACCCAGTACTTC.

This chain uses TRBV2 with TRBJ1-2; D is possibly TRBD1 (6 bases). Looked up from germline, CDR1 is SNHLY and CDR2 is FYNNEI. This CDR3 has 13 amino acids. Trimming shortened V by 5 bases and J by 6 bases, and 13 bases separated the two germline ends. The DNA of the CDR3 is TGTGCCAGCAGTTCCGACAGGCAAAATGGCTACACCTTC. This codes for CASSSDRQNGYTF.

The chain is built from TRBV28 and TRBJ1-4, with D unresolved. V dropped 3 bases and J dropped 10 bases, with 6 bases sitting between them. The CDR3 totals 11 residues. CDR1 and CDR2 from the germline V gene are MDHEN and SYDVKM. The CDR3 coding sequence is TGTGCCAGCAGTTTGTTGGGAAAACTGTTTTTT. This encodes CASSLLGKLFF.

The chain uses TRBV28 and TRBJ2-3; 8 positions agree with TRBD2. V lost 7 bases to trimming and J lost 0 bases; unmatched junction nucleotides: 12. Germline assignment: CDR1 MDHEN and CDR2 SYDVKM. The CDR3 has 17 amino acids. The CDR3 here is CASTTVYGGASTDTQYF. The CDR3 DNA sequence: TGTGCCAGCACCACTGTTTACGGGGGGGCTAGCACAGATACGCAGTATTTT.